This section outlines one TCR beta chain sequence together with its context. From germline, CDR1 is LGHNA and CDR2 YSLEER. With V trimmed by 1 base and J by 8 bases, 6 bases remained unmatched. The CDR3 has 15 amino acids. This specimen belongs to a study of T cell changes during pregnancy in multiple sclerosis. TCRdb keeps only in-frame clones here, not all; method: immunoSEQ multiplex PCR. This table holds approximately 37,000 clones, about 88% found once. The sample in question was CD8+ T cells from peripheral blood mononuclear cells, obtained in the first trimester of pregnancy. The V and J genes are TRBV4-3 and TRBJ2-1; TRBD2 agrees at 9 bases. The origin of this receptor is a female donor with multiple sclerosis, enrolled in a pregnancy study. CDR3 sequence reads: CASSQGGGALDEQFF. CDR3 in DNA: TGCGCCAGCAGCCAAGGCGGGGGGGCGCTGGATGAGCAGTTCTTC.